This T cell receptor beta chain originates from a study of chemoradiotherapy in HPV16-positive cancers. About the research overall: Functional T-cell assays on two HPV16-positive patients' cells defined candidate HPV-specific clones and common TCR motifs. Study-level results: Non-HPV-specific T cells did not expand in tumors during treatment, whereas candidate HPV-specific clones and E7-related motifs did. For HPV16-positive patients, expanding HPV-responsive T cells associated with longer recurrence-free survival.

Over chemoradiotherapy, repertoires were sampled more than once. In its sample, this clone was seen once. Its antigen is unidentified. TCRdb's table, derived via immunoSEQ multiplex PCR, lists solely in-frame clones and lacks some. The sample records about 53,000 clones, around nine tenths being singletons. This specimen was blood, taken from a patient who underwent chemoradiotherapy. This TCR came from a human donor with HPV-associated anogenital cancer.

The CDR3: CASSLWIQGNTEAFF. CDR3 DNA: TGCGCCAGCAGCTTGTGGATACAGGGGAACACTGAAGCTTTCTTT. The V gene is TRBV5-1, the J gene TRBJ1-1; D is perhaps TRBD1 (6 bases). Germline-derived CDR1 and CDR2 are SGHRS and YFSETQ. CDR3 length equals 15 residues. V was clipped by 1 base and J by 1 base, with 11 bases between them.